The entry that follows covers one T cell receptor (beta chain) sequence. The antigen remains undetermined. This specimen belongs to a study of monozygotic twins with inflammatory bowel disease. Germline CDR1 and CDR2: SGHTA and FQGNSA. CDR3 length: 13 amino acids. General study results and limits: Lower TCRbeta diversity (inverse Simpson) was seen in IBD patients than in healthy co-twins.

TCRdb re-called the 5' RACE reads and catalogs CDR3 proteins one per entry, DNA excluded. The sample includes approximately 330,000 distinct CDR3 sequences. This clonotype was sampled from a human donor with ulcerative colitis or Crohn's disease, or a healthy co-twin of an affected twin (not recorded which). The rearrangement uses TRBV7-2 and TRBJ1-1. Sequencing input: blood. The CDR3: CASFRLGTTEAFF.